One sample yielded the 8 T cell receptor beta chains listed below, sequenced in a study of control samples from healthy donors and cancer patients. Profiling relied on immunoSEQ multiplex PCR, and the TCRdb table lists in-frame clones only, not all of them. The sample consists of tens of thousands of clones, 91% of them appearing once. The material sequenced was blood. Receptors were obtained from a man aged 30-40 years in good health.

This chain links TRBV7-2 with TRBJ1-3; D is uncertain. There are 15 residues in the CDR3. Germline CDR1 reads SGHTA; CDR2 reads FQGNSA. Trimming shortened V by 1 base and J by 0 bases, and 7 bases separated the two germline ends. CDR3: CASSLVTYSGNTIYF. DNA for the CDR3: TGTGCCAGCAGCTTAGTGACATACTCTGGAAACACCATATATTTT.

The rearrangement uses TRBV4-3 and TRBJ2-5, with 9 bases lining up with TRBD2. Germline CDR1 LGHNA, CDR2 YSLEER. Trimming at V came to 0 bases and at J to 0 bases, leaving 5 bases not matched to a gene. This CDR3 has 17 residues. CDR3: CASSQEAGGPHQETQYF. The CDR3 DNA reads TGCGCCAGCAGCCAAGAGGCGGGGGGGCCGCACCAAGAGACCCAGTACTTC.

The CDR3 region has the DNA TGTGCCAGCAGCTTAATGGAATCGTCGCAGTATTTT. Amino acid sequence: CASSLMESSQYF. This chain uses TRBV7-2 with TRBJ2-3; D call uncertain. From germline, CDR1 is SGHTA and CDR2 FQGNSA. The length of the CDR3 is 12 residues. V was trimmed by 2 bases and J by 10 bases, leaving 10 bases between them.

The chain employs TRBV5-1 and TRBJ2-1, with 7 positions matching TRBD1. Germline lookup yields CDR1 SGHRS and CDR2 YFSETQ. The CDR3 length is 14 residues. With V trimmed by 7 bases and J by 6 bases, 10 bases remained unmatched. The CDR3 is CASVYSGQSNEQFF. In DNA form, the CDR3 reads TGCGCCAGCGTCTATTCGGGACAGTCCAATGAGCAGTTCTTC.

This chain uses TRBV3-1 (or the pseudogene TRBV3-2) with TRBJ2-1; possible D gene TRBD2, 6 bases. V was cut by 4 bases and J by 8 bases, with 15 bases left in between. CDR1 is LGHDT, CDR2 YNNKEL, per germline (reference sequence). The CDR3 totals 14 residues. The CDR3 nucleotides are TGTGCCAGCAGCCCTTGGGGGGTGATCCATGAGCAGTTCTTC. Translation gives CASSPWGVIHEQFF.

The V gene is TRBV18, the J gene TRBJ2-3; D is possibly TRBD1 or TRBD2 (5 bases each). In germline, CDR1 is KGHSH, CDR2 LQKENI. The V end lost 5 bases, the J end lost 2 bases, and 11 bases lay between the germline ends. The CDR3 runs 14 residues. The CDR3 region has the DNA TGTGCCAGCTCATCCGGGACCACCACAGATACGCAGTATTTT. Translated: CASSSGTTTDTQYF.

This clone showed up just once. This chain joins TRBV6-2 or TRBV6-3 and TRBJ2-5, with D uncertain. The germline V and J ends were trimmed by 5 bases and 5 bases, with 12 bases remaining between them. The CDR3 sequence is 13 residues long. The germline CDR1 and CDR2 sequences are MNHEY and SVGEGT. In nucleotides, the CDR3 is TGTGCCAGCAGTCTGACACCCCCGGAGACCCAGTACTTC. Translating gives CASSLTPPETQYF.

This clone was seen once. This chain connects TRBV14 to TRBJ2-1, with a possible D match to TRBD2 (5 bases). The V end lost 3 bases, the J end lost 4 bases, and 13 bases lay between the germline ends. CDR1 is SGHDN and CDR2 is FVKESK in the germline V gene. The CDR3 runs 15 residues. For the CDR3, the DNA is TGTGCCAGCAGCCATGATCCCGGGGTATACAATGAGCAGTTCTTC. Encoded protein: CASSHDPGVYNEQFF.